The sequence of this T cell receptor beta chain was determined in a study of T cell changes during pregnancy in multiple sclerosis. The CDR3 loop spans 14 amino acids. V lost 6 bases to trimming and J lost 5 bases, with 15 bases between them. From germline, CDR1 is MNHEY and CDR2 SMNVEV (reference sequence). TCRdb's copy holds only in-frame clones and misses some; the assay was immunoSEQ multiplex PCR. The sample has some 100,000 clones; around 93% are singletons. The specimen comprised peripheral blood, sampled before pregnancy. The chain has TRBV27 and TRBJ2-3; a weak D match, TRBD2 (5 bases). The clonotype originates from a female donor with multiple sclerosis, enrolled in a pregnancy study. CDR3 loop: CASSLLGVVDTQYF. As DNA, the CDR3 is TGTGCCAGCAGCCTACTCGGGGTAGTAGATACGCAGTATTTT.